The 25 T cell receptor beta chains given below trace back to one sample, sequenced in a study of sequential checkpoint blockade in melanoma. Treatment defined: randomized to nivolumab then ipilimumab (arm A) or the reverse (arm B). The repertoire was sequenced with immunoSEQ multiplex PCR; TCRdb's copy has only in-frame clones and lacks some. The sample records more than 30,000 clones, more than 25% being singletons. Sample: tumor tissue (inferred from file names), taken from a patient given nivolumab and ipilimumab in sequence. Receptor source: a human donor with melanoma.

This clone was found a few times. The missing CDR3 end, 1 residue past where the read stops, is filled in from the germline J gene. The chain recombines TRBV10-3 with TRBJ1-5; 7 bases align to TRBD1. The CDR3 covers 16 residues. The germline V gene has CDR1 ENHRY and CDR2 SYGVKD. V dropped 0 bases and J dropped 0; count of bases not matched to a gene: 2. The CDR3 is CAISESNRGSNQPQHF. The CDR3 DNA, read in part, is TGTGCCATCAGTGAGTCGAACAGGGGTAGCAATCAGCCCCAGCAT.

The rearrangement joins TRBV6-8 to TRBJ1-2; TRBD1 aligns across 8 bases. V was pared by 7 bases and J by 3 bases, with 4 bases of the junction left unmatched. This CDR3 region has 13 residues. CDR1 is MNHGY, CDR2 SAAAGT, per germline. This CDR3 reads CASTETGDYGYTF. For the CDR3, the DNA is TGTGCCAGCACCGAGACAGGGGACTATGGCTACACCTTC.

The J gene is TRBJ2-5, the V gene TRBV12-5, with D unclear. Germline assignment: CDR1 LGHNT and CDR2 FRNRAP. The CDR3 extends over 13 amino acids. Trimming pared 9 bases from V and 5 bases from J, leaving 16 bases between. The CDR3 DNA sequence: TGTGCTAGCTCGACTGGCCCCCTGGAGACCCAGTACTTC. Its protein product is CASSTGPLETQYF.

This rearrangement joins TRBV28 to TRBJ1-2, with D tentatively TRBD1 (5 bases). Trimming pared 11 bases from V and 4 bases from J, leaving 14 bases between. Looked up from germline, CDR1 is MDHEN and CDR2 is SYDVKM. The CDR3 totals 12 residues. CDR3 amino acids: CAGGRGSYGYTF. The DNA of the CDR3 is TGTGCCGGAGGTAGGGGTTCCTATGGCTACACCTTC.

The chain is built from TRBV5-1 and TRBJ2-7; D remains unclear. CDR3 length equals 19 residues. Germline V gene sequence: CDR1 SGHRS, CDR2 YFSETQ. V lost 0 bases and J lost 0, with 22 bases in between. CDR3 amino acids: CASSLGANIGFLSSYEQYF. The CDR3 nucleotides are TGCGCCAGCAGCTTGGGGGCCAACATTGGGTTTCTGAGCTCCTACGAGCAGTACTTC.

The chain is built from TRBV11-3 and TRBJ2-5; D is perhaps TRBD2 (5 bases). Trimming took 4 bases from V and 2 from J, leaving 11 bases between them. The germline gives CDR1 SGHNT, CDR2 YENEEA. The CDR3 has 14 residues. CDR3 DNA: TGTGCCAGCAGCTACGGACTGGCACAAGAGACCCAGTACTTC. Translated: CASSYGLAQETQYF.

The V gene is TRBV19, the J gene TRBJ1-1; D possibly corresponds to TRBD1 (5 bases). Deletions cut 6 bases from V and 2 bases from J, with 13 bases between. The CDR3 loop spans 14 amino acids. Germline V gene sequence: CDR1 LNHDA, CDR2 SQIVND (reference sequence). The CDR3 DNA is TGTGCCAGTAGCCCTGGGCAGGGCAACACTGAAGCTTTCTTT. Amino acids: CASSPGQGNTEAFF.

There are a few counts of this clone. V is TRBV9 and J is TRBJ1-5; D possibly corresponds to TRBD1 (5 bases). CDR1 and CDR2 from the germline V gene are SGDLS and YYNGEE. This CDR3 contains 18 residues. V dropped 5 bases and J dropped 5 bases, with 26 bases sitting between them. CDR3 DNA sequence: TGTGCCAGCAGTGAAAAAACAGGCCTAAACGGGACGGATCAGCCCCAGCATTTT. Encoded protein: CASSEKTGLNGTDQPQHF.

The rearrangement joins TRBV19 to TRBJ1-1; D unresolved. The V gene lost 3 bases and the J gene lost 1 base, with 9 bases spanning the gap. Germline V gives CDR1 LNHDA, CDR2 SQIVND (reference sequence). This CDR3 comprises 14 residues. The CDR3 coding sequence is TGTGCCAGTAGTATCGAAAAAGCGAACACTGAAGCTTTCTTT. As protein: CASSIEKANTEAFF.

The CDR3 loop is CAWSAQWSSTDTQYF. For the CDR3, the DNA is TGTGCCTGGAGTGCCCAGTGGTCTAGCACAGATACGCAGTATTTT. V gene TRBV30 combines with J gene TRBJ2-3; D remains ambiguous. The germline V gene has CDR1 GTSNPN and CDR2 SVGIG (reference sequence). V was shortened by 1 base and J by 0 bases, with 11 bases between the two germline ends. This CDR3 is 15 amino acids long.

This clone came up a few times. This chain joins TRBV6-8 and TRBJ1-5; TRBD1 is a possible D gene (6 bases). Looked up from germline, CDR1 is MNHGY and CDR2 is SAAAGT. The CDR3 contains 19 residues. Trimming shortened V by 6 bases and J by 2 bases, and 26 bases separated the two germline ends. CDR3: CASSSRRGLQVGGNQPQHF. The CDR3 nucleotides read TGTGCCAGCAGCTCCCGGAGGGGGTTACAGGTCGGGGGCAATCAGCCCCAGCATTTT.

This clone occurred a few times. This sequence joins TRBV15 and TRBJ2-1; tentatively, D is TRBD1 (5 bases). With 2 bases removed from V and 0 bases from J, the gap between germline ends came to 8 bases. The CDR3 totals 15 residues. Germline assignment: CDR1 LNHNV and CDR2 YYDKDF (reference sequence). CDR3 in amino acids: CATSRRGSSYNEQFF. The CDR3 nucleotides are TGTGCCACCAGCAGAAGGGGAAGCTCCTACAATGAGCAGTTCTTC.

The chain couples TRBV11-3 to TRBJ1-4; D is perhaps TRBD1 (5 bases). This CDR3 contains 15 residues. Trimming pared 5 bases from V and 8 bases from J, leaving 18 bases between. CDR1 is SGHNT and CDR2 is YENEEA in the germline V gene. The CDR3 is CASSHLRVEGEKLFF. The CDR3 DNA reads TGTGCCAGCAGCCACCTCAGGGTGGAGGGGGAAAAACTGTTTTTT.

The gene calls are TRBV14 and TRBJ2-2, with unresolved D. The CDR3 contains 13 residues. The V end was cut by 4 bases, the J end by 4 bases, with 7 bases between. Germline V lookup: CDR1 SGHDN, CDR2 FVKESK. CDR3 residues: CASSPRSTGELFF. DNA of the CDR3: TGTGCCAGCAGCCCCAGAAGCACCGGGGAGCTGTTTTTT. Together with reference TRBV14 and TRBJ2-2, the CDR3 gives the full variable domain: EAGVTQFPSHSVIEKGQTVTLRCDPISGHDNLYWYRRVMGKEIKFLLHFVKESKQDESGMPNNRFLAERTGGTYSTLKVQPAELEDSGVYFCASSPRSTGELFFGEGSRLTVL.

This clone is judged medium-sized. The chain employs TRBV11-3 and TRBJ1-5; D remains unclear. The CDR3 is made up of 14 amino acids. CDR1 is SGHNT, CDR2 YENEEA, per germline. Trimming shortened V by 7 bases and J by 5 bases, and 15 bases separated the two germline ends. The DNA of the CDR3 is TGTGCCAGCACCTCCGCGGGGAGGGATCAGCCCCAGCATTTT. This codes for CASTSAGRDQPQHF.

This clone has more than one count but fewer than ten. V usage is TRBV6-8 and J usage is TRBJ2-2; D possibly corresponds to TRBD2 (5 bases). Germline CDR1 MNHGY, CDR2 SAAAGT. V lost 2 bases and J 7 bases, leaving 5 bases between the germline ends. This CDR3 is 12 amino acids long. CDR3 sequence (DNA): TGTGCCAGCAGTTACGAGGGCGGGGAGCTGTTTTTT. This encodes CASSYEGGELFF.

The genes are TRBV12-5 and TRBJ1-5; D is possibly TRBD1 (6 bases). Germline CDR1 reads LGHNT; CDR2 reads FRNRAP. CDR3 length: 18 residues. The V and J ends lost 0 bases and 1 base respectively, with 16 bases between them. CDR3: CASGLVLGGRFSNQPQHF. In DNA, the CDR3 is TGTGCTAGTGGTTTGGTACTAGGGGGGCGTTTCAGCAATCAGCCCCAGCATTTT.

The chain joins TRBV18 to TRBJ1-1; D might be TRBD1 (5 bases). Germline V gene lookup returns CDR1 KGHSH and CDR2 LQKENI. The CDR3 loop spans 15 amino acids. V lost 2 bases to trimming and J lost 4 bases, with 14 bases between them. CDR3: CASSPMEFGATEAFF. The CDR3, as DNA: TGTGCCAGCTCACCAATGGAGTTTGGGGCCACTGAAGCTTTCTTT.

The V call is TRBV29-1, the J call TRBJ1-5; possibly TRBD1 for D (5 bases). V lost 6 bases to trimming and J lost 1 base, with 10 bases between them. CDR1 is SQVTM, CDR2 ANQGSEA, per germline. The CDR3 extends over 13 amino acids. The CDR3 region has the DNA TGCAGCGTCGGCAGGGACAGCAATCAGCCCCAGCATTTT. Its translation: CSVGRDSNQPQHF.

This clone was seen a handful of times. This chain joins TRBV6-4 and TRBJ2-1; TRBD1 is a possible D gene (5 bases). The germline gives CDR1 MRHNA, CDR2 SNTAGT. CDR3 length: 16 residues. V was cut by 2 bases and J by 3 bases, with 14 bases left in between. The DNA of the CDR3 is TGTGCCAGCAGTGACGTCGCAGGGAAAGGCTACAATGAGCAGTTCTTC. Amino acid sequence: CASSDVAGKGYNEQFF.

The gene calls are TRBV5-1 and TRBJ2-3, with 7 bases fitting TRBD2. The CDR3 has 16 amino acids. V was pared by 0 bases and J by 5 bases, with 9 bases of the junction left unmatched. The germline CDR1 and CDR2 sequences are SGHRS and YFSETQ. CDR3 sequence (DNA): TGCGCCAGCAGCTTGGAGGTAGCGGGTAGAGGAGATACGCAGTATTTT. Translating gives CASSLEVAGRGDTQYF.

This sequence joins TRBV12-5 and TRBJ2-6; 7 nucleotides line up with TRBD1. The CDR3 covers 15 residues. Germline assignment: CDR1 LGHNT and CDR2 FRNRAP. CDR3 DNA: TGTGCCAGCGCAGGGGGTAGCTCTGGGGCCAACGTCCTGACTTTC. Its translation is CASAGGSSGANVLTF. Full variable domain (outside the CDR3, taken from reference TRBV12-5 and TRBJ2-6): DARVTQTPRHKVTEMGQEVTMRCQPILGHNTVFWYRQTMMQGLELLAYFRNRAPLDDSGMPKDRFSAEMPDATLATLKIQPSEPRDSAVYFCASAGGSSGANVLTFGAGSRLTVL.

The CDR3 DNA is TGCGCCAGCAGCGAGGGACTAGCGGGAACATACGAGCAGTACTTC. It encodes CASSEGLAGTYEQYF. The V and J genes are TRBV5-1 and TRBJ2-7; TRBD2 aligns across 13 bases. Trimming at V came to 4 bases and at J to 4 bases, leaving 5 bases not matched to a gene. The CDR3 is 15 amino acids. From germline, CDR1 is SGHRS and CDR2 YFSETQ.

The chain couples TRBV6-8 to TRBJ1-1; 12 nucleotides line up with TRBD1. The V segment lost 5 bases and the J segment 2 bases; nucleotides outside the gene matches: 0. This CDR3 is 14 amino acids long. Germline-derived CDR1 and CDR2 are MNHGY and SAAAGT. CDR3 in DNA: TGTGCCAGCAGTGGGACAGGGGGCAACACTGAAGCTTTCTTT. Encoded protein: CASSGTGGNTEAFF.

The sample holds a few counts of this clone. The genes are TRBV6-8 and TRBJ1-3; a possible D gene is TRBD1 (6 bases). V lost 5 bases, J lost 1 base, and 15 bases lay in between. Germline V gives CDR1 MNHGY, CDR2 SAAAGT. CDR3 length equals 16 residues. In nucleotides, the CDR3 is TGTGCCAGCAGTCCCAATACAGGGTTGTCTGGAAACACCATATATTTT. It yields the protein CASSPNTGLSGNTIYF.